This TCR beta chain was recovered during a study of shared clonotypes between healthy human individuals. Notes on the study in general: Estimated richness values were generally larger in naive subsets than in memory subsets. Incompleteness in sorted-subset sequencing, despite large depth, was shown by rarefaction.

Generated by immunoSEQ multiplex PCR, the TCRdb table keeps only in-frame clones and is missing some. Of some 2,500,000 clones in the sample, 85% to 95% were seen once. Each donor was a Caucasian adult residing in Nashville, Tennessee. The germline gives CDR1 SGDLS, CDR2 YYNGEE. The length of the CDR3 is 14 residues. The V end was cut by 0 bases, the J end by 8 bases, with 11 bases between. As for this clone: What it recognizes is unknown.

Source material: naive CD4+ T cells from PBMCs. The subset: CD45RA+ positively selected. The rearrangement links TRBV9 to TRBJ2-2; D may be TRBD2 (6 bases). The sequence came from a man aged 18-30 years in good health. Some clones in this sample may be carry-over from other donors' samples. CDR3 protein: CASSVVGEVGELFF. The CDR3, as DNA: TGTGCCAGCAGCGTAGTCGGGGAGGTTGGGGAGCTGTTTTTT.